The 6 T cell receptor beta chains in this list originate from one sample, sequenced in a study of T cell clonality in common variable immunodeficiency. Study outcomes and limitations: Common variable immunodeficiency TCR beta sequences reportedly had fewer deletions and N-nucleotide insertions.

Profiled with immunoSEQ multiplex PCR; TCRdb holds only in-frame clones, not every one. The sample shows 30,000 to 35,000 clones, none of them appearing just once. Their cognate antigens are unknown. Sequenced material: peripheral blood mononuclear cells. These receptors all stem from a human donor with common variable immunodeficiency.

This clone was seen many times. The CDR3 end lies 3 residues beyond the end of the read and is filled in from the germline J gene. The chain links TRBV5-1 to TRBJ1-3, with D unclear. The CDR3 runs to 16 residues. Per germline, CDR1 SGHRS and CDR2 YFSETQ. The V and J ends lost 3 bases and 4 bases respectively, with 17 bases between them. The part of the CDR3 DNA that was read is TGCGCCAGCAGCTCCCGGCCGGGGTCGGACGGAAACACC. Encoded protein: CASSSRPGSDGNT. The full-length CDR3 reads as CASSSRPGSDGNTIYF.

This clone appeared many times. The read halts 3 residues ahead of the CDR3 end, with the missing end drawn from the germline J gene. The chain employs TRBV5-1 and TRBJ2-7; 10 nucleotides agree with TRBD1. The germline CDR1 and CDR2 sequences are SGHRS and YFSETQ. Trimming cost V 6 bases and J 5 bases; bases outside gene matches: 8. The CDR3 is 14 amino acids. The CDR3 is CASTRQGAENEQYF. CDR3 DNA (partial): TGCGCCAGCACCAGACAGGGGGCCGAAAACGAG.

This clone has just a few counts. The read halts 3 residues ahead of the CDR3 end, with the missing end drawn from the germline J gene. This chain links TRBV6-2 or TRBV6-3 with TRBJ2-1, with TRBD2 as a possible D gene (6 bases). This CDR3 comprises 15 residues. With 5 bases removed from V and 7 bases from J, the gap between germline ends came to 18 bases. Germline lookup yields CDR1 MNHEY and CDR2 SVGEGT. CDR3 residues: CASSAGTTSRNEQFF. The sequenced part of the CDR3 DNA is TGTGCCAGCAGTGCGGGAACAACGAGTAGGAATGAG.

Points on this clone: The read finishes 3 residues shy of the CDR3 end, and the germline J gene is used to complete it. The chain recombines TRBV11-1 with TRBJ2-7; 8 bases are shared with TRBD2. CDR1 and CDR2 (germline): SGHAT, FQDESV (reference sequence). The V and J ends lost 5 bases and 5 bases, in that order; junction bases with no gene match: 5. CDR3 size: 13 residues. The CDR3 spells CASSPSRGDEQYF. The CDR3 DNA, read in part, is TGTGCCAGCAGCCCGTCGCGGGGGGACGAG.

In this sample, this clone turned up a few times. The read falls 3 residues short of the CDR3 end, and the missing part is taken from the germline J gene. V and J are TRBV5-1 and TRBJ1-3; 7 bases align to TRBD1. In germline, CDR1 is SGHRS, CDR2 YFSETQ. V lost 0 bases to trimming and J lost 4 bases; unmatched junction nucleotides: 7. CDR3 length: 16 residues. Here the CDR3 reads CASSLVTGAGGNTIYF. The DNA read from the CDR3 is TGCGCCAGCAGCTTGGTCACAGGGGCGGGCGGAAACACC.

About this clone: The read terminates 3 residues ahead of where the CDR3 ends, so the germline J gene completes it. The J gene is TRBJ1-1, the V gene TRBV7-9, with D possibly being TRBD1 (6 bases). The V gene lost 7 bases and the J gene lost 1 base, with 13 bases spanning the gap. The germline gives CDR1 SEHNR, CDR2 FQNEAQ (reference sequence). The CDR3 totals 14 residues. The CDR3 loop reads CASILAGANTEAFF. The CDR3 DNA, read in part, is TGTGCCAGCATCCTTGCGGGGGCGAACACTGAA.